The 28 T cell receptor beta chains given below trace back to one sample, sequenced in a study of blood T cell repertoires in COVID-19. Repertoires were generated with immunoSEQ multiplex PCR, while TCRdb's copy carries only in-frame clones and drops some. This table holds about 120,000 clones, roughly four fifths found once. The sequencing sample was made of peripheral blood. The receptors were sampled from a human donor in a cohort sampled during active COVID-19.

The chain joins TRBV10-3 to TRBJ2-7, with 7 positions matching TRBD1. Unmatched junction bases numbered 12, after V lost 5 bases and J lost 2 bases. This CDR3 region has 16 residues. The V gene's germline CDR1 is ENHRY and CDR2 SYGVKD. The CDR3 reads CAISFAAGDSPYEQYF. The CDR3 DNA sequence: TGTGCCATCAGTTTTGCCGCCGGGGACAGCCCCTACGAGCAGTACTTC.

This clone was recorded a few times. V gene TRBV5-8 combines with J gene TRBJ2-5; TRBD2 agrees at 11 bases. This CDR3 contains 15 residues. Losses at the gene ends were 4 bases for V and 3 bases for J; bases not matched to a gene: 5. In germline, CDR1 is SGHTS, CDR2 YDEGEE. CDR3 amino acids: CASSGGLAGEETQYF. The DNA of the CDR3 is TGTGCCAGCAGCGGTGGACTAGCGGGTGAAGAGACCCAGTACTTC.

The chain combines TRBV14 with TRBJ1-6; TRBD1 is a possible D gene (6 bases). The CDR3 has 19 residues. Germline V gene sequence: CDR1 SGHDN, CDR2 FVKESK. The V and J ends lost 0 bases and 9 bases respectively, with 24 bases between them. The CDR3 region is CASSQEIGQLYSLRSPLHF. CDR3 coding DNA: TGTGCCAGCAGCCAAGAGATCGGACAGCTATACTCGTTGCGTTCACCCCTCCACTTT.

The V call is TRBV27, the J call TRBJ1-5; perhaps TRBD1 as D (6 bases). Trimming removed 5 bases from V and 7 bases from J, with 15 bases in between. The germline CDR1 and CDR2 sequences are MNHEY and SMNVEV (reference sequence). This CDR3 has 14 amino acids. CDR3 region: CASSATGNGQPQHF. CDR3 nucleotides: TGTGCCAGCAGTGCAACAGGGAACGGACAGCCCCAGCATTTT.

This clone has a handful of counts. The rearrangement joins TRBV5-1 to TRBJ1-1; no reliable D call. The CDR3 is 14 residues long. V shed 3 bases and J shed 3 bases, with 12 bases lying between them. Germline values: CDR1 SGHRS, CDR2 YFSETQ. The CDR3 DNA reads TGCGCCAGCAGCTCCCACAGTATGGACACTGAAGCTTTCTTT. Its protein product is CASSSHSMDTEAFF.

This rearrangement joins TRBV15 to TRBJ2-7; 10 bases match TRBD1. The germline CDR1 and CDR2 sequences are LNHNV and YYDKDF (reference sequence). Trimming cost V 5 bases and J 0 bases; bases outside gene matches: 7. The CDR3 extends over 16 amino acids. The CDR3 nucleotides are TGTGCCACCAGCCCCGCTCGACAGGGGGCCTCCTACGAGCAGTACTTC. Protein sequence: CATSPARQGASYEQYF.

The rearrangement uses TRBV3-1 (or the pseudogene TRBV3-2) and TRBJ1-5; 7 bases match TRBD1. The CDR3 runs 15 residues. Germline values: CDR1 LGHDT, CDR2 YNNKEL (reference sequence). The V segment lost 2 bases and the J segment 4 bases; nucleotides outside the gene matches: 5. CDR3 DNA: TGTGCCAGCAGCCAAACAGGGGTTTGGAATCAGCCCCAGCATTTT. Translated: CASSQTGVWNQPQHF.

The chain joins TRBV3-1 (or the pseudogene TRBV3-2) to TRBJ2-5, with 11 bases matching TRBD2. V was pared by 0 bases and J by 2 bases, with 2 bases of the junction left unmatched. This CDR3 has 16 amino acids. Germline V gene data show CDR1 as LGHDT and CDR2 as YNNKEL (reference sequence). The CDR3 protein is CASSQDPSGGQETQYF. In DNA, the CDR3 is TGTGCCAGCAGCCAAGATCCTAGCGGGGGGCAAGAGACCCAGTACTTC.

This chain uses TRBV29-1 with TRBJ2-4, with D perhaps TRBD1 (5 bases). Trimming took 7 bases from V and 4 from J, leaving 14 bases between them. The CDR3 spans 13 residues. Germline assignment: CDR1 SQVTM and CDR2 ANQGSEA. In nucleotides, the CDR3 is TGCAGCGCCCTAGGGGCAATTAAAAACATTCAGTACTTC. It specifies CSALGAIKNIQYF.

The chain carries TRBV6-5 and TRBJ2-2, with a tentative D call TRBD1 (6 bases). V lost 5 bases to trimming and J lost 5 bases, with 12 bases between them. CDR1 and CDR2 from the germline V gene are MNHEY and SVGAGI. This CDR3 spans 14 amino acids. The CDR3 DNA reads TGTGCCAGCAGTACAGGGTTGGTGACCGGGGAGCTGTTTTTT. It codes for CASSTGLVTGELFF.

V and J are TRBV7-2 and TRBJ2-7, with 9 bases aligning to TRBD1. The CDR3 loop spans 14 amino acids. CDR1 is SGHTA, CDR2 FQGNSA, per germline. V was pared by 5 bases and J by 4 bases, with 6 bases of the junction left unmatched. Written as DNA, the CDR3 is TGTGCCAGCAGCAAGGGACAGGGAGGATACGAGCAGTACTTC. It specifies CASSKGQGGYEQYF.

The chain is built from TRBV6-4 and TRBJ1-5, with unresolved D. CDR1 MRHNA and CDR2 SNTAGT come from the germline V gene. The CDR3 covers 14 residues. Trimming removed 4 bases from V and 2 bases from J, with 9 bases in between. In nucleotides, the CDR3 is TGTGCCAGCAGTGTGGAGGGTGGCAATCAGCCCCAGCATTTT. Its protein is CASSVEGGNQPQHF.

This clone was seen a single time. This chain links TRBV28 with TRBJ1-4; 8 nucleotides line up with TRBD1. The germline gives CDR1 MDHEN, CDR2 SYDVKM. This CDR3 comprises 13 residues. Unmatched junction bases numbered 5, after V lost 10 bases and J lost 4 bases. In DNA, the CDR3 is TGTGCCACCTGGACAGGGAGTAATGAAAAACTGTTTTTT. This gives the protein CATWTGSNEKLFF.

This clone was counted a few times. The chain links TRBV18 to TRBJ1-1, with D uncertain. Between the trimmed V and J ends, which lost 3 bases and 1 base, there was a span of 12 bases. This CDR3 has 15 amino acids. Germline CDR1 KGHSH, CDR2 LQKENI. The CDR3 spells CASSPTGNRNTEAFF. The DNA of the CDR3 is TGTGCCAGCTCACCGACCGGGAACAGGAACACTGAAGCTTTCTTT.

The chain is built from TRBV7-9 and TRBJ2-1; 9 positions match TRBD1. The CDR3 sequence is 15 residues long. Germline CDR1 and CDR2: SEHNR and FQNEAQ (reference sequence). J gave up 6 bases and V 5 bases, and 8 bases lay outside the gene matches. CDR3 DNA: TGTGCCAGCAGCCCCCCCGGGACAGGGACCAATGAGCAGTTCTTC. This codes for CASSPPGTGTNEQFF. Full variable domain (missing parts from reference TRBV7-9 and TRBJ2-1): DTGVSQNPRHKITKRGQNVTFRCDPISEHNRLYWYRQTLGQGPEFLTYFQNEAQLEKSRLLSDRFSAERPKGSFSTLEIQRTEQGDSAMYLCASSPPGTGTNEQFFGPGTRLTVL.

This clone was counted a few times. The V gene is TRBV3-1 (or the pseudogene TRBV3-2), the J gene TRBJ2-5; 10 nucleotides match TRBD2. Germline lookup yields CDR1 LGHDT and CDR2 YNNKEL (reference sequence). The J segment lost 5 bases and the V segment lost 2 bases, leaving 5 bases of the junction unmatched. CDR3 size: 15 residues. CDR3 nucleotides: TGTGCCAGCAGCCAAAGAGCGGGGGGGCCCGAGACCCAGTACTTC. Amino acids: CASSQRAGGPETQYF.

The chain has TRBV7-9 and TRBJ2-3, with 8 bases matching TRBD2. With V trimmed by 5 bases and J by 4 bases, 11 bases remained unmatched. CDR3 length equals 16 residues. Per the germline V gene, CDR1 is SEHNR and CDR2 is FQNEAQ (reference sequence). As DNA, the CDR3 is TGTGCCAGCAGCCCAGGTCAGGCGGGGGGTTCAGATACGCAGTATTTT. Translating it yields CASSPGQAGGSDTQYF.

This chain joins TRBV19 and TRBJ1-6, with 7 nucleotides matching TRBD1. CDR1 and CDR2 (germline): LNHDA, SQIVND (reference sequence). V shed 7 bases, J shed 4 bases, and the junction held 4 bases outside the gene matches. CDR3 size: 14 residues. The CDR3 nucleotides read TGTGCCAGTACCGAGGGACAGTATAATTCACCCCTCCACTTT. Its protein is CASTEGQYNSPLHF.

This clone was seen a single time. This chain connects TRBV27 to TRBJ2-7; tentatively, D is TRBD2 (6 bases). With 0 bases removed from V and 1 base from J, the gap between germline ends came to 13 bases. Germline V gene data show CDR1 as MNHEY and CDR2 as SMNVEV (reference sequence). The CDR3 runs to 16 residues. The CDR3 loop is CASSLSSGEKSYEQYF. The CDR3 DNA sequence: TGTGCCAGCAGTTTATCGTCGGGGGAAAAATCCTACGAGCAGTACTTC.

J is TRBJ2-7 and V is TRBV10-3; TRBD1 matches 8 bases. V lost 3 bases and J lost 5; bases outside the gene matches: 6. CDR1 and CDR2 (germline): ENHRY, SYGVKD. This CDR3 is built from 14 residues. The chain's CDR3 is CAISDWTGIHEQYF. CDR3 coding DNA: TGTGCCATCAGTGATTGGACAGGGATCCACGAGCAGTACTTC.

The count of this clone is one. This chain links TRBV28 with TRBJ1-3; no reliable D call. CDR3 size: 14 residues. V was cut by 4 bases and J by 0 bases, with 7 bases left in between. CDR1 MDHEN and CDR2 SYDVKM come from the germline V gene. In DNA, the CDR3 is TGTGCCAGCAGTTCCCTCTACTCTGGAAACACCATATATTTT. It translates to CASSSLYSGNTIYF.

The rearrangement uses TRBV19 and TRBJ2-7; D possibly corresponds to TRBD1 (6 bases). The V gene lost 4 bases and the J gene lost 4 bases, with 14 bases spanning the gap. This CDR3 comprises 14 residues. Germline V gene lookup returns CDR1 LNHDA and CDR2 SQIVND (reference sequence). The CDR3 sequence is CASSNSQGFYEQYF. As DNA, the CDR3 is TGTGCCAGTAGTAACAGCCAGGGGTTTTACGAGCAGTACTTC.

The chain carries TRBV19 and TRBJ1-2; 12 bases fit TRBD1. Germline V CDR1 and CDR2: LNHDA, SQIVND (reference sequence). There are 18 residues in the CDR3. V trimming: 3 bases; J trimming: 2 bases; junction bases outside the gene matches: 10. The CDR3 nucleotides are TGTGCCAGTAGTATTAGGGACAGGGGGCTTCCCCTGAACTATGGCTACACCTTC. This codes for CASSIRDRGLPLNYGYTF. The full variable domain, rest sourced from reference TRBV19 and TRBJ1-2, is DGGITQSPKYLFRKEGQNVTLSCEQNLNHDAMYWYRQDPGQGLRLIYYSQIVNDFQKGDIAEGYSVSREKKESFPLTVTSAQKNPTAFYLCASSIRDRGLPLNYGYTFGSGTRLTVV.

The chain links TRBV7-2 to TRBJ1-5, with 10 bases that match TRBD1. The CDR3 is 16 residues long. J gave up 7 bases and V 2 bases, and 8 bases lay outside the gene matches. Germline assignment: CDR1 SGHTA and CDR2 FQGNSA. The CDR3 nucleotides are TGTGCCAGCAGCTTAAGGGTGAGGGGACAGGGGCAGCCCCAGCATTTT. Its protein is CASSLRVRGQGQPQHF.

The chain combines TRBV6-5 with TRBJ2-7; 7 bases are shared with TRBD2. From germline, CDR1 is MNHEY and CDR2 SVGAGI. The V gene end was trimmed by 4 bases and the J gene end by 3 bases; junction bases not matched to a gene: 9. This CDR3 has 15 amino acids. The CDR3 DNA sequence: TGTGCCAGCAGTTCCCGGGGGGACGTGGGCTACGAGCAGTACTTC. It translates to CASSSRGDVGYEQYF.

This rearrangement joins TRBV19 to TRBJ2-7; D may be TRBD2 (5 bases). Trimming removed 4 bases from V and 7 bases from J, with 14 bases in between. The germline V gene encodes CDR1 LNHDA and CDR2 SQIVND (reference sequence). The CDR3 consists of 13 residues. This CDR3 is CASSRGREREQYF. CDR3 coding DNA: TGTGCCAGTAGTAGAGGACGGGAAAGGGAGCAGTACTTC.

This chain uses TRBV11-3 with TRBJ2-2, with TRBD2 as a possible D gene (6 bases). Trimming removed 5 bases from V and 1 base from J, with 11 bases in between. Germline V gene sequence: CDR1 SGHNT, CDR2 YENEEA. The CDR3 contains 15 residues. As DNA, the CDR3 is TGTGCCAGCAGCCTGACGGGGGTGAACACCGGGGAGCTGTTTTTT. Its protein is CASSLTGVNTGELFF. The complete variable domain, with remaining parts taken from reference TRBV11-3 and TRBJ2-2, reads EAGVVQSPRYKIIEKKQPVAFWCNPISGHNTLYWYLQNLGQGPELLIRYENEEAVDDSQLPKDRFSAERLKGVDSTLKIQPAELGDSAVYLCASSLTGVNTGELFFGEGSRLTVL.

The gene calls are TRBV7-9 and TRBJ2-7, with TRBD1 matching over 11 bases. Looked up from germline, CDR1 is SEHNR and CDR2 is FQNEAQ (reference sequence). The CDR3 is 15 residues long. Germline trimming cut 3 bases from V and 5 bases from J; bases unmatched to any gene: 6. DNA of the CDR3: TGTGCCAGCAGCTTGTCGGGACAGGGGGGCGACGAGCAGTACTTC. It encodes CASSLSGQGGDEQYF.